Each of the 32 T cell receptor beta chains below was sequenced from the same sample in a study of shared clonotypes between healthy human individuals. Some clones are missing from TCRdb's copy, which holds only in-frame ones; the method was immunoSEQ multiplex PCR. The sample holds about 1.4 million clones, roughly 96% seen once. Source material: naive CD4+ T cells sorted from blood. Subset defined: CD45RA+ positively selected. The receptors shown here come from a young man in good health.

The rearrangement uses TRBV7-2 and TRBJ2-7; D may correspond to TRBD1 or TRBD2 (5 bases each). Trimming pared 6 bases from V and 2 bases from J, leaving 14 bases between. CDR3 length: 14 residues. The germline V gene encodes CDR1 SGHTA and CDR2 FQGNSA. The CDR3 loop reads CASRSTGTPYEQYF. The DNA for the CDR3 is TGTGCCAGCAGATCGACCGGGACCCCCTACGAGCAGTACTTC.

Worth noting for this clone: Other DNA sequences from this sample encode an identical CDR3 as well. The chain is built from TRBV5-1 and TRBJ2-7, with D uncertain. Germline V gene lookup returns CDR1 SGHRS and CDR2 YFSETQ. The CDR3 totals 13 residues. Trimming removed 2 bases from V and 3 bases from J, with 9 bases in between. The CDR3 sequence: CASSLGRNYEQYF. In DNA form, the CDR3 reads TGCGCCAGCAGCTTAGGACGGAACTACGAGCAGTACTTC.

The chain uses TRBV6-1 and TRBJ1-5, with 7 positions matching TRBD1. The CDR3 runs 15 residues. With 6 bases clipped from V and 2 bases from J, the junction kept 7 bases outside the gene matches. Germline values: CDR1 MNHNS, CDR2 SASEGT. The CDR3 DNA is TGTGCCAGCAGGGCAGGGGGGATTGGCAATCAGCCCCAGCATTTT. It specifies CASRAGGIGNQPQHF.

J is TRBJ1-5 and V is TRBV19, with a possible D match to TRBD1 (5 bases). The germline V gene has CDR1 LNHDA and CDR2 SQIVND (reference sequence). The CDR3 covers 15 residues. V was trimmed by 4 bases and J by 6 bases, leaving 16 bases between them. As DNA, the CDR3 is TGTGCCAGTAGTACGATGGGCAGGGCGACTCAGCCCCAGCATTTT. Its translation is CASSTMGRATQPQHF.

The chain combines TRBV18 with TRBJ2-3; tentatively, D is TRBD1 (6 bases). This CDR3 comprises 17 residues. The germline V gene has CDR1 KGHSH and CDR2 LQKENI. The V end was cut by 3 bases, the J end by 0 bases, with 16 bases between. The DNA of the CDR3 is TGTGCCAGCTCACCTATTGGGACACCCTCTAGCACAGATACGCAGTATTTT. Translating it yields CASSPIGTPSSTDTQYF.

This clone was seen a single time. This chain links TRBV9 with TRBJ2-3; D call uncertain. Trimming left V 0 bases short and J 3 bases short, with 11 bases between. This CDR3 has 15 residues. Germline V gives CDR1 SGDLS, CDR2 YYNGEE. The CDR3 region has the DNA TGTGCCAGCAGCGTAGTAAGTGGGAAGACAGATACGCAGTATTTT. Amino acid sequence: CASSVVSGKTDTQYF. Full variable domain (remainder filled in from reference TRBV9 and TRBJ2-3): DSGVTQTPKHLITATGQRVTLRCSPRSGDLSVYWYQQSLDQGLQFLIQYYNGEERAKGNILERFSAQQFPDLHSELNLSSLELGDSALYFCASSVVSGKTDTQYFGPGTRLTVL.

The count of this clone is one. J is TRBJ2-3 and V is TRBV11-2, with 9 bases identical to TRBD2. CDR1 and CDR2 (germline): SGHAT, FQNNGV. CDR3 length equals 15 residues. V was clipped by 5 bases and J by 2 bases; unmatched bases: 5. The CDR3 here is CASSPTSGYTDTQYF. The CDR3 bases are TGTGCCAGCAGCCCGACTAGCGGCTACACAGATACGCAGTATTTT.

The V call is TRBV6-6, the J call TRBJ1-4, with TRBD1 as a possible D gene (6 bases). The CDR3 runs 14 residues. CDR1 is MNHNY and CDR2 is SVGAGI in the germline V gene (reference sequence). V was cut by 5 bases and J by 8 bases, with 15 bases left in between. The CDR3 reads CASSLTGSGEKLFF. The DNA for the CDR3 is TGTGCCAGCAGTCTCACAGGGTCGGGAGAAAAACTGTTTTTT.

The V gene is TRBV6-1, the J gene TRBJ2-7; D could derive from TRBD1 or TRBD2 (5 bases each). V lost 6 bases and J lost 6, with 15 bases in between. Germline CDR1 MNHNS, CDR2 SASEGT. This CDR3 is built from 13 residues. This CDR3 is CASSEKRGTEQYF. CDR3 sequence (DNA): TGTGCCAGCAGCGAAAAGAGGGGCACCGAGCAGTACTTC.

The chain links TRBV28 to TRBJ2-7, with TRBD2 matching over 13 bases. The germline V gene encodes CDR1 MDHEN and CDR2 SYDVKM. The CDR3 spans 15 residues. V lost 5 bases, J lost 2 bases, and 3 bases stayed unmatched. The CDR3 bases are TGTGCCAGCAGTATCGGACTAGCGGGGGCCTACGAGCAGTACTTC. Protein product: CASSIGLAGAYEQYF.

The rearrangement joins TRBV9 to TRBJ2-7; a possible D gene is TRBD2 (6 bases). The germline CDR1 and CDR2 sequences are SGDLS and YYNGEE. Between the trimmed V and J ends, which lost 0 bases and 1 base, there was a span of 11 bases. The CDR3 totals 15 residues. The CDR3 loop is CASSVATGESYEQYF. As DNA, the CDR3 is TGTGCCAGCAGCGTAGCCACGGGGGAGTCCTACGAGCAGTACTTC.

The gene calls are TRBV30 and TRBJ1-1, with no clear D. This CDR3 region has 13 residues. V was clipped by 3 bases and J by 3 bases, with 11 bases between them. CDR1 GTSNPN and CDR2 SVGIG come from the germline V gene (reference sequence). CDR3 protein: CAWSPRRDTEAFF. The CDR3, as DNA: TGTGCCTGGAGCCCCCGTCGGGACACTGAAGCTTTCTTT. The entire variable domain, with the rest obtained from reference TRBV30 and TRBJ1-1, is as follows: SQTIHQWPATLVQPVGSPLSLECTVEGTSNPNLYWYRQAAGRGLQLLFYSVGIGQISSEVPQNLSASRPQDRQFILSSKKLLLSDSGFYLCAWSPRRDTEAFFGQGTRLTVV.

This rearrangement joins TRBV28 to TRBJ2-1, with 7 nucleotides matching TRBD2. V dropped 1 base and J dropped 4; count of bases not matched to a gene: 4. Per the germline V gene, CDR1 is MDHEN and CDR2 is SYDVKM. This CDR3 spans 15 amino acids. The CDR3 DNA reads TGTGCCAGCAGTTTATACGGGAGGAGGTACAATGAGCAGTTCTTC. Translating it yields CASSLYGRRYNEQFF.

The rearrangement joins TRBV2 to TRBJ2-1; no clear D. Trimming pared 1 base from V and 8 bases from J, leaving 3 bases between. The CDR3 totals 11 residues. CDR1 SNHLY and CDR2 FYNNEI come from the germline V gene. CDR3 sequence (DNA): TGTGCCAGCAGTGAAGTGGATGAGCAGTTCTTC. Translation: CASSEVDEQFF.

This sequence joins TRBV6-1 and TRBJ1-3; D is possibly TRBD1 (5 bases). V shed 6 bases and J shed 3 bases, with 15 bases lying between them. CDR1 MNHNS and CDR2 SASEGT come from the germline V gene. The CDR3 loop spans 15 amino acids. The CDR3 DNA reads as TGTGCCAGCAGGCGAACAGGTCCTGGTGGAAACACCATATATTTT. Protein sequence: CASRRTGPGGNTIYF.

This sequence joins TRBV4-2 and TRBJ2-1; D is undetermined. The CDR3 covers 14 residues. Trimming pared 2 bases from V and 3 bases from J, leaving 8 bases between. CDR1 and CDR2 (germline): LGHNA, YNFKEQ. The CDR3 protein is CASSQSSDYNEQFF. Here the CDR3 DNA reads TGTGCCAGCAGCCAATCGTCAGACTACAATGAGCAGTTCTTC.

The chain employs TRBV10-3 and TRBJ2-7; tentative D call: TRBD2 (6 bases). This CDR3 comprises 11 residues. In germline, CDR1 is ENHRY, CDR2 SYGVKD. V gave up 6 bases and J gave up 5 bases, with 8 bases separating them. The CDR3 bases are TGTGCCATCAGGACGGGGGACGAGCAGTACTTC. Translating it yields CAIRTGDEQYF.

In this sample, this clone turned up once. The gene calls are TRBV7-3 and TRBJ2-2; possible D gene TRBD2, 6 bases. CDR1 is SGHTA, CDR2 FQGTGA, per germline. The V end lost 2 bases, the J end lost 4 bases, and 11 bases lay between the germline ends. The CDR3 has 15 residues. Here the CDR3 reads CASSLSGSPTGELFF. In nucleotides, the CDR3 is TGTGCCAGCAGCTTATCCGGGAGCCCCACCGGGGAGCTGTTTTTT.

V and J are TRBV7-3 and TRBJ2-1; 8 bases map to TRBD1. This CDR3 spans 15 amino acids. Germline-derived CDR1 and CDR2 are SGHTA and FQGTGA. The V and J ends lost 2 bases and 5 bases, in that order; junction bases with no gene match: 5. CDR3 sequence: CASSLQGARHNEQFF. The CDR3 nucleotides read TGTGCCAGCAGCTTACAGGGGGCCCGACACAATGAGCAGTTCTTC.

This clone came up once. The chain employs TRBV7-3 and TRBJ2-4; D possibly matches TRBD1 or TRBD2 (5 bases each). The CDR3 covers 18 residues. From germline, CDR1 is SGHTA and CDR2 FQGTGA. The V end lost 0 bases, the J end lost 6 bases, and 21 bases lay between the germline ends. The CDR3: CASSLTSTGRPGGNIQYF. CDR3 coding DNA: TGTGCCAGCAGCTTAACCTCGACCGGCCGTCCTGGGGGAAACATTCAGTACTTC.

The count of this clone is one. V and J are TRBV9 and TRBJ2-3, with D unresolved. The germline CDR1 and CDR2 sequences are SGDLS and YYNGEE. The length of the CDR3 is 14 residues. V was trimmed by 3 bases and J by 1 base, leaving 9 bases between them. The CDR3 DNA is TGTGCCAGCAGCGGTCCGTGGGGCACAGATACGCAGTATTTT. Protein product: CASSGPWGTDTQYF.

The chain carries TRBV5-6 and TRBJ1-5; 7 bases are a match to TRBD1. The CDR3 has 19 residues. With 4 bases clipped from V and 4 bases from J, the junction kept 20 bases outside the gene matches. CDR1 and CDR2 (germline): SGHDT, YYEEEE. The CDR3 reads CASSLQSYRGGIRNQPQHF. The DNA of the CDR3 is TGTGCCAGCAGCCTCCAGTCATACAGGGGAGGTATTAGGAATCAGCCCCAGCATTTT.

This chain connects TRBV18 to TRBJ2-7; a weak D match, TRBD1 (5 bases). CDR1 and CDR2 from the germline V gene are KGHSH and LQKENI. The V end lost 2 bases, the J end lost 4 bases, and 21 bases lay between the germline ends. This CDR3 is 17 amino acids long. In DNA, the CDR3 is TGTGCCAGCTCACCAATAGGTGACAGACGTCGTGGGTACGAGCAGTACTTC. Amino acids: CASSPIGDRRRGYEQYF.

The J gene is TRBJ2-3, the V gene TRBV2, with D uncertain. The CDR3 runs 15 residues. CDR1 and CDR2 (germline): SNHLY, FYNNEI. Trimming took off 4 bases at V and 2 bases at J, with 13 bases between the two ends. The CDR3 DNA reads TGTGCCAGCAGTGCGGAGCTCATCCCCACAGATACGCAGTATTTT. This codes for CASSAELIPTDTQYF.

CDR3 bases: TGTGCCAGCAGCTTTGTCTCTGGGGCCAACGTCCTGACTTTC. Amino acids: CASSFVSGANVLTF. The chain has TRBV5-6 and TRBJ2-6; D gene unclear. CDR3 length equals 14 residues. The germline V and J ends were trimmed by 2 bases and 0 bases, with 3 bases remaining between them. Germline values: CDR1 SGHDT, CDR2 YYEEEE.

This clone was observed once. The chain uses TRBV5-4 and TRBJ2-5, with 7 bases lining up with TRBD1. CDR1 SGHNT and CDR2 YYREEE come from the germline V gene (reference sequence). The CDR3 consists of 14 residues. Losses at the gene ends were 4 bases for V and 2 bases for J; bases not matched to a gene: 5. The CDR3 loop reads CASSLGQEQETQYF. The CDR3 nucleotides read TGTGCCAGCAGCCTCGGACAGGAACAAGAGACCCAGTACTTC.

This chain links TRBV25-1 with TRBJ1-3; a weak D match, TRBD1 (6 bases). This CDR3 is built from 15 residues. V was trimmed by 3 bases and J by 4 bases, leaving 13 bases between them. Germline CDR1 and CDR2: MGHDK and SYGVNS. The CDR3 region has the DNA TGTGCCAGCAGTGACCTTCGGGGGCGAGGAAACACCATATATTTT. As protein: CASSDLRGRGNTIYF.

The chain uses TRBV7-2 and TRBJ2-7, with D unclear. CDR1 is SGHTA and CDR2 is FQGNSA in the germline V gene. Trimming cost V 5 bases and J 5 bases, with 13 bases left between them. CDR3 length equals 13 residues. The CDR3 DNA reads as TGTGCCAGCAGCACCTGGGCATCCCACGAGCAGTACTTC. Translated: CASSTWASHEQYF. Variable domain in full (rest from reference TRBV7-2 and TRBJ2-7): GAGVSQSPSNKVTEKGKDVELRCDPISGHTALYWYRQSLGQGLEFLIYFQGNSAPDKSGLPSDRFSAERTGGSVSTLTIQRTQQEDSAVYLCASSTWASHEQYFGPGTRLTVT.

In DNA form, the CDR3 reads TGTGCCACCTCCCGGGGTCCTCAGCCCCAGCATTTT. Amino acids: CATSRGPQPQHF. This chain connects TRBV15 to TRBJ1-5; no definite D call. The CDR3 totals 12 residues. Trimming left V 8 bases short and J 6 bases short, with 11 bases between. Germline CDR1 reads LNHNV; CDR2 reads YYDKDF (reference sequence).

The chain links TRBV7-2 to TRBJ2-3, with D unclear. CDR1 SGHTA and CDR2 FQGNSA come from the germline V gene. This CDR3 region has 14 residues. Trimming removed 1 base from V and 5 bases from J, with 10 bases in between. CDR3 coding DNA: TGTGCCAGCAGCTTAGTTGTAGTCGTAGATACGCAGTATTTT. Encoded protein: CASSLVVVVDTQYF.

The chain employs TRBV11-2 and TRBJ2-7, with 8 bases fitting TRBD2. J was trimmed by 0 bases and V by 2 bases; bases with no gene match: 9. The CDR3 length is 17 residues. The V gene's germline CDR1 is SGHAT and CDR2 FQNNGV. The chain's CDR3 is CASSLSLPGTSSYEQYF. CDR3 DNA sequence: TGTGCCAGCAGCTTATCACTCCCCGGGACTAGCTCCTACGAGCAGTACTTC.

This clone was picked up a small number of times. For the CDR3, the DNA is TGTGCCAGCTCACGGGCAGGGAGCATATACGAGCAGTACTTC. Translation: CASSRAGSIYEQYF. V and J are TRBV18 and TRBJ2-7; perhaps D is TRBD1 or TRBD2 (5 bases each). V lost 4 bases and J 4 bases, leaving 14 bases between the germline ends. The CDR3 sequence is 14 residues long. Looked up from germline, CDR1 is KGHSH and CDR2 is LQKENI. The full variable domain, with the rest looked up from reference TRBV18 and TRBJ2-7, is NAGVMQNPRHLVRRRGQEARLRCSPMKGHSHVYWYRQLPEEGLKFMVYLQKENIIDESGMPKERFSAEFPKEGPSILRIQQVVRGDSAAYFCASSRAGSIYEQYFGPGTRLTVT.